Sequencing of this T cell receptor beta chain was carried out in a study of blood T cell repertoires in COVID-19. In the study overall: The United States, Italy and Spain provided the acute and convalescent COVID-19 samples. PBMCs, B-cell-depleted T cells, or T cells were the source of the cDNA or gDNA that made up the material.

Per the original methods: Amplification from reference gene primers served as the basis for estimated nucleated cell counts. Sequencing was performed with immunoSEQ multiplex PCR; in TCRdb, only in-frame clones are kept and a portion is missing. V and J calls and clone size are given by that table; D and trimming were obtained from the DNA. Seen here are over 35,000 clones, about 89% observed once, and the top ten hold 15% to 17%. Sequenced input: peripheral blood. The clonotype was recovered from a woman aged 25 to 39 in a cohort sampled during active COVID-19.

CDR3 in amino acids: CAISESQNQPQHF. CDR3 coding DNA: TGTGCCATCAGTGAGTCACAAAATCAGCCCCAGCATTTT. The V call is TRBV10-3, the J call TRBJ1-5; no reliable D call. CDR1 is ENHRY and CDR2 is SYGVKD in the germline V gene. V lost 0 bases, J lost 4 bases, and 4 bases lay in between. There are 13 residues in the CDR3.